This passage covers 14 T cell receptor beta chains from one sample sequenced in a study of blood T cell repertoires in COVID-19. Clones were sequenced by immunoSEQ multiplex PCR, and TCRdb holds only the in-frame ones, with some missing. Here the sample spans about 220,000 clones, around four fifths being singletons. Sequenced: peripheral blood. These receptors were collected from a woman in her 50s with acute or convalescent COVID-19.

The genes are TRBV10-1 and TRBJ1-1; 9 bases line up with TRBD1. The V gene's germline CDR1 is WNHNN and CDR2 SYGVQD (reference sequence). The CDR3 loop spans 14 amino acids. Trimming took 6 bases from V and 3 from J; bases not matched to a gene: 5. The CDR3 protein is CASSRTGEDTEAFF. CDR3 sequence (DNA): TGCGCCAGCAGCCGGACAGGGGAGGACACTGAAGCTTTCTTT.

J is TRBJ1-1 and V is TRBV6-5, with D unresolved. CDR1 and CDR2 (germline): MNHEY, SVGAGI. V was pared by 2 bases and J by 1 base, with 11 bases between. This CDR3 spans 15 amino acids. The CDR3: CASSYELGWNTEAFF. The DNA for the CDR3 is TGTGCCAGCAGTTACGAATTGGGCTGGAACACTGAAGCTTTCTTT.

The genes are TRBV2 and TRBJ2-1, with 9 nucleotides matching TRBD1. Per germline, CDR1 SNHLY and CDR2 FYNNEI. V lost 3 bases to trimming and J lost 3 bases; unmatched junction nucleotides: 3. The CDR3 totals 15 residues. The CDR3 sequence is CASSDDRGNYNEQFF. The CDR3 bases are TGTGCCAGCAGTGATGACAGGGGGAACTACAATGAGCAGTTCTTC.

The chain employs TRBV20-1 and TRBJ2-1, with TRBD2 as a possible D gene (6 bases). The CDR3 runs to 13 residues. V gave up 3 bases and J gave up 9 bases, with 15 bases separating them. Germline V lookup: CDR1 DFQATT, CDR2 SNEGSKA (reference sequence). The CDR3 nucleotides are TGCAGTGCTAGTAGGGATGTGGGGGGTGAGCAGTTCTTC. Protein product: CSASRDVGGEQFF.

This chain links TRBV7-2 with TRBJ2-2; 15 nucleotides agree with TRBD2. V was clipped by 4 bases and J by 4 bases; unmatched bases: 7. Germline lookup yields CDR1 SGHTA and CDR2 FQGNSA. This CDR3 comprises 18 residues. CDR3 sequence reads: CASSSGLAGGLSTGELFF. The CDR3 region has the DNA TGTGCCAGCAGCTCGGGACTAGCGGGAGGTTTGAGCACCGGGGAGCTGTTTTTT.

This clone was observed a few times. This chain links TRBV10-3 with TRBJ1-2, with a possible D match to TRBD1 (5 bases). The germline V gene has CDR1 ENHRY and CDR2 SYGVKD. Trimming shortened V by 8 bases and J by 3 bases, and 13 bases separated the two germline ends. This CDR3 is 13 amino acids long. CDR3 in DNA: TGTGCCATCGACAACGGGGGAGACTATGGCTACACCTTC. Its protein product is CAIDNGGDYGYTF.

About this clone: The same CDR3 also results from other DNA sequences found in this sample. The chain combines TRBV12-3 or TRBV12-4 with TRBJ1-1, with unresolved D. V lost 1 base to trimming and J lost 2 bases, with 5 bases between them. The CDR3 has 13 amino acids. CDR3 sequence reads: CASSLGTNTEAFF. The CDR3 DNA is TGTGCCAGCAGTTTAGGGACTAACACTGAAGCTTTCTTT.

The V gene is TRBV6-5, the J gene TRBJ2-2; D ambiguous. Trimming removed 7 bases at V and 11 bases at J, with 14 bases between. The CDR3 is 12 amino acids. Germline CDR1 is MNHEY and CDR2 is SVGAGI. CDR3 in amino acids: CASTPGSGELFF. DNA of the CDR3: TGTGCCAGCACCCCAGGTAGTGGAGAGCTGTTTTTT.

The V call is TRBV27, the J call TRBJ2-7, with TRBD2 matching over 11 bases. The junction had 6 bases not matched to a gene; V was cut back by 6 bases and J by 5 bases. CDR1 and CDR2 (germline): MNHEY, SMNVEV (reference sequence). This CDR3 contains 14 residues. CDR3 nucleotide sequence: TGTGCCAGCAGCCTAGCGGGAGGATTTGACGAGCAGTACTTC. Residues: CASSLAGGFDEQYF.

V and J are TRBV9 and TRBJ2-7; 8 positions agree with TRBD1. This CDR3 has 14 residues. Germline V gene sequence: CDR1 SGDLS, CDR2 YYNGEE. After removal of 0 bases from V and 6 bases from J, the junction contained 5 bases not matched to a gene. CDR3 in amino acids: CASSVADRGGEQYF. The CDR3 nucleotides read TGTGCCAGCAGCGTAGCCGACAGGGGAGGCGAGCAGTACTTC.

This chain connects TRBV6-5 to TRBJ1-2; D uncertain. Germline values: CDR1 MNHEY, CDR2 SVGAGI. The V gene lost 2 bases and the J gene lost 5 bases, with 12 bases spanning the gap. This CDR3 spans 14 amino acids. The CDR3 sequence: CASSYRGREYGYTF. The CDR3 bases are TGTGCCAGCAGTTACCGAGGACGGGAATATGGCTACACCTTC.

The chain has TRBV4-2 and TRBJ2-3; TRBD2 matches at 10 bases. CDR3 length: 15 amino acids. Germline lookup yields CDR1 LGHNA and CDR2 YNFKEQ. Losses at the gene ends were 0 bases for V and 4 bases for J; bases not matched to a gene: 1. CDR3 sequence (DNA): TGTGCCAGCAGCCAAGAAGCGGGAGGGCCAGATACGCAGTATTTT. Protein product: CASSQEAGGPDTQYF.

V and J are TRBV27 and TRBJ1-1, with D possibly TRBD1 on 5 matching bases. This CDR3 is built from 13 residues. Trimming removed 6 bases at V and 2 bases at J, with 10 bases between. CDR1 and CDR2 (germline): MNHEY, SMNVEV (reference sequence). In DNA form, the CDR3 reads TGTGCCAGCAGGCGGGGGGTTAACACTGAAGCTTTCTTT. Protein product: CASRRGVNTEAFF.

This sequence joins TRBV30 and TRBJ2-5, with 10 bases aligning to TRBD2. Germline CDR1 is GTSNPN and CDR2 is SVGIG (reference sequence). Losses at the gene ends were 2 bases for V and 5 bases for J; bases not matched to a gene: 5. The CDR3 extends over 14 amino acids. In DNA form, the CDR3 reads TGTGCCTGGAGTAGAAGCGGGAGGGCGGAGACCCAGTACTTC. This translates into CAWSRSGRAETQYF. Complete variable domain (other parts from reference TRBV30 and TRBJ2-5): SQTIHQWPATLVQPVGSPLSLECTVEGTSNPNLYWYRQAAGRGLQLLFYSVGIGQISSEVPQNLSASRPQDRQFILSSKKLLLSDSGFYLCAWSRSGRAETQYFGPGTRLLVL.